Below, 30 T cell receptor beta chains from the same sample are listed, as sequenced in a study of T cell repertoires in cytomegalovirus infection. TCRdb used MiXCR to reprocess the reads, holding one entry per CDR3 protein. The data show 150,000 to 160,000 distinct CDR3 sequences, 23% seen once. Sequences were obtained from PBMCs. These receptors were taken from a human donor in good health (CMV status not recorded). Some clones in this sample may be carry-over from other donors' samples.

This clonotype was seen only once. The chain links TRBV14 to TRBJ2-3, with D possibly TRBD2 on 5 matching bases. V lost 4 bases and J lost 1, with 9 bases in between. Germline lookup yields CDR1 SGHDN and CDR2 FVKESK. The CDR3 loop spans 14 amino acids. Written as DNA, the CDR3 is TGTGCCAGCAGCCCATACGGGGGCACAGATACGCAGTATTTT. It yields the protein CASSPYGGTDTQYF.

This clonotype was counted many times. The chain combines TRBV7-9 with TRBJ2-1; 11 bases match TRBD2. Germline CDR1 and CDR2: SEHNR and FQNEAQ (reference sequence). With V trimmed by 3 bases and J by 8 bases, 18 bases remained unmatched. The CDR3 consists of 19 residues. Here the CDR3 reads CASSFIPEELAGVIHEQFF. The CDR3 DNA reads TGTGCCAGCAGCTTCATCCCTGAAGAACTAGCGGGAGTTATCCATGAGCAGTTCTTC. Full variable domain (rest looked up from reference TRBV7-9 and TRBJ2-1): DTGVSQNPRHKITKRGQNVTFRCDPISEHNRLYWYRQTLGQGPEFLTYFQNEAQLEKSRLLSDRFSAERPKGSFSTLEIQRTEQGDSAMYLCASSFIPEELAGVIHEQFFGPGTRLTVL.

The rearrangement joins TRBV5-1 to TRBJ2-3; a possible D gene is TRBD1 (5 bases). CDR1 is SGHRS, CDR2 YFSETQ, per germline. The length of the CDR3 is 16 residues. The germline V and J ends were trimmed by 2 bases and 0 bases, with 13 bases remaining between them. This chain's CDR3 is CASSFWGRGSTDTQYF. Written as DNA, the CDR3 is TGCGCCAGCAGCTTCTGGGGTAGGGGCAGCACAGATACGCAGTATTTT.

This clonotype was seen ten or more times. The V call is TRBV6-5, the J call TRBJ2-3, with D perhaps matching TRBD2 (6 bases). The length of the CDR3 is 15 residues. CDR1 is MNHEY, CDR2 SVGAGI, per germline. The germline V and J ends were trimmed by 2 bases and 2 bases, with 11 bases remaining between them. CDR3 in amino acids: CASSYDSGYTDTQYF. The CDR3 DNA reads TGTGCCAGCAGTTACGATAGCGGCTACACAGATACGCAGTATTTT.

This chain joins TRBV12-3 or TRBV12-4 and TRBJ1-2; 9 bases are shared with TRBD1. There are 15 residues in the CDR3. The V segment lost 5 bases and the J segment 6 bases; nucleotides outside the gene matches: 10. DNA for the CDR3: TGTGCCAGCAGTACTAGGGACAGGGTACGCAATGGCTACACCTTC. The encoded protein is CASSTRDRVRNGYTF.

This clonotype has at least ten counts. The chain joins TRBV29-1 to TRBJ2-1; 8 bases agree with TRBD2. The J segment lost 6 bases and the V segment lost 1 base, leaving 5 bases of the junction unmatched. The CDR3 is made up of 14 amino acids. The V gene's germline CDR1 is SQVTM and CDR2 ANQGSEA. For the CDR3, the DNA is TGCAGCGTTGAAGTTCAGGCGGGAGGCAATGAGCAGTTCTTC. As protein: CSVEVQAGGNEQFF.

The table lists this clonotype with many counts. This chain joins TRBV6-1 and TRBJ2-1; no clear D gene. This CDR3 region has 12 residues. The V gene lost 5 bases and the J gene lost 8 bases, with 10 bases spanning the gap. Germline V lookup: CDR1 MNHNS, CDR2 SASEGT. CDR3 sequence reads: CASSRTPHEQFF. CDR3 coding DNA: TGTGCCAGCAGTCGGACCCCCCATGAGCAGTTCTTC.

A remark on this clonotype: A read error is possible here, since a much larger clone lies one base away. It is likely a read error, because the conserved phenylalanine at the end of the CDR3 is missing. The chain recombines TRBV7-9 with TRBJ1-4; 8 nucleotides agree with TRBD1. Germline CDR1 reads SEHNR; CDR2 reads FQNEAQ (reference sequence). V dropped 4 bases and J dropped 7; count of bases not matched to a gene: 5. The CDR3 is 14 residues long. The CDR3 spells CASSSTGVFEKLFL. Here the CDR3 DNA reads TGTGCCAGCAGCTCGACAGGGGTCTTTGAAAAACTGTTTTTA.

This chain links TRBV5-1 with TRBJ2-5, with D hard to call. The ends were cut back, 5 bases at V and 1 base at J, with 9 bases in the middle. The CDR3 is 13 amino acids. Germline V CDR1 and CDR2: SGHRS, YFSETQ. CDR3 residues: CASSWRGQETQYF. The CDR3 DNA is TGCGCCAGCAGTTGGAGAGGCCAAGAGACCCAGTACTTC.

This clonotype showed up just a few times. At one end, the junction sequence differs from germline, possibly due to a read error. The chain combines TRBV2 with TRBJ2-1; D call uncertain. The CDR3 totals 12 residues. The germline V gene encodes CDR1 SNHLY and CDR2 FYNNEI. The CDR3 reads CASSELGYMSIF. The CDR3 DNA follows: TGTGCCAGCAGTGAACTAGGCTACATGAGTATCTTC.

Concerning this clonotype itself: With a much larger clone just one base away, this may be a read error. This chain uses TRBV7-2 with TRBJ2-1; tentative D call: TRBD2 (6 bases). The length of the CDR3 is 15 residues. Per the germline V gene, CDR1 is SGHTA and CDR2 is FQGNSA. V was pared by 5 bases and J by 3 bases, with 14 bases between. The CDR3 nucleotides are TGTGCCAGCAGCCCTCCTAGCGAGGGCTACAATGAGCAGTTCTTC. It specifies CASSPPSEGYNEQFF.

The J gene is TRBJ1-2, the V gene TRBV7-2, with D possibly matching TRBD1 (5 bases). In germline, CDR1 is SGHTA, CDR2 FQGNSA. The CDR3 length is 15 residues. Between the trimmed V and J ends, which lost 2 bases and 6 bases, there was a span of 16 bases. The CDR3 DNA is TGTGCCAGCAGCTTAAGTGGCCCAGGGTCTGATGGCTACACCTTC. Protein sequence: CASSLSGPGSDGYTF.

This clonotype was seen ten or more times. DNA for the CDR3: TGTGCCAGCAGCCGAGGGGGCCCCAATGAGCAGTTCTTC. Translating it yields CASSRGGPNEQFF. The chain is built from TRBV7-2 and TRBJ2-1; 7 bases line up with TRBD1. Trimming at V came to 5 bases and at J to 6 bases, leaving 4 bases not matched to a gene. CDR1 SGHTA and CDR2 FQGNSA come from the germline V gene. The CDR3 has 13 residues. Supplemented by reference TRBV7-2 and TRBJ2-1, the full variable domain reads GAGVSQSPSNKVTEKGKDVELRCDPISGHTALYWYRQSLGQGLEFLIYFQGNSAPDKSGLPSDRFSAERTGGSVSTLTIQRTQQEDSAVYLCASSRGGPNEQFFGPGTRLTVL.

About this clonotype: A read error is possible here, since a much larger clone lies one base away. J is TRBJ2-5 and V is TRBV7-8; a possible D gene is TRBD2 (6 bases). Germline values: CDR1 SGHVS, CDR2 FQNEAQ. There are 11 residues in the CDR3. The CDR3 loop reads CVSRREETQYF. The CDR3 nucleotides read TGTGTCAGCCGGAGGGAGGAGACCCAGTACTTC.

The J gene is TRBJ2-5, the V gene TRBV18; D not resolved. Trimming cost V 3 bases and J 2 bases, with 7 bases left between them. Germline V CDR1 and CDR2: KGHSH, LQKENI. This CDR3 spans 13 amino acids. CDR3 sequence: CASSPTGQETQYF. The CDR3, as DNA: TGTGCCAGCTCACCGACGGGTCAAGAGACCCAGTACTTC.

This chain connects TRBV7-2 to TRBJ2-1; 9 nucleotides agree with TRBD2. The CDR3 is made up of 14 amino acids. Germline CDR1 reads SGHTA; CDR2 reads FQGNSA. V shed 1 base and J 10 bases; nucleotides not matched to a gene: 5. The CDR3 here is CASSLVAGGPEQFF. CDR3 bases: TGTGCCAGCAGCTTAGTGGCGGGGGGGCCCGAGCAGTTCTTC. Together with reference TRBV7-2 and TRBJ2-1, the CDR3 gives the full variable domain: GAGVSQSPSNKVTEKGKDVELRCDPISGHTALYWYRQSLGQGLEFLIYFQGNSAPDKSGLPSDRFSAERTGGSVSTLTIQRTQQEDSAVYLCASSLVAGGPEQFFGPGTRLTVL.

This clonotype was recorded a few times. V is TRBV28 and J is TRBJ2-1; D remains ambiguous. The CDR3 contains 18 residues. Germline V CDR1 and CDR2: MDHEN, SYDVKM. With 4 bases removed from V and 0 bases from J, the gap between germline ends came to 19 bases. In DNA form, the CDR3 reads TGTGCCAGCAGTTCGGCCCCCCCCCCCAGGAGCTCCTACAATGAGCAGTTCTTC. Translating it yields CASSSAPPPRSSYNEQFF.

The chain is built from TRBV9 and TRBJ1-1; D is possibly TRBD1 (5 bases). Germline CDR1 SGDLS, CDR2 YYNGEE. This CDR3 is 14 amino acids long. The V gene lost 5 bases and the J gene lost 6 bases, with 17 bases spanning the gap. Here the CDR3 DNA reads TGTGCCAGCAGTGCGGGTGGGGGTCGGGCTGAAGCTTTCTTT. Translation gives CASSAGGGRAEAFF.

The genes are TRBV20-1 and TRBJ2-7; 12 bases fit TRBD1. Germline V lookup: CDR1 DFQATT, CDR2 SNEGSKA (reference sequence). The length of the CDR3 is 16 residues. V lost 2 bases, J lost 4 bases, and 9 bases stayed unmatched. This chain's CDR3 is CSARPRRGQGAYEQYF. The CDR3 bases are TGCAGTGCTAGACCCCGCAGGGGACAGGGGGCTTACGAGCAGTACTTC.

This chain joins TRBV12-3 or TRBV12-4 and TRBJ2-1; D could derive from TRBD1 or TRBD2 (5 bases each). V was shortened by 3 bases and J by 4 bases, with 19 bases between the two germline ends. The CDR3 length is 17 residues. The CDR3, as DNA: TGTGCCAGCAGTTTGTCTTTGGGAGAGGGGCCTTACAATGAGCAGTTCTTC. It codes for CASSLSLGEGPYNEQFF.

This clonotype was seen ten or more times. This chain links TRBV7-2 with TRBJ2-5; D may be TRBD1 or TRBD2 (5 bases each). Germline assignment: CDR1 SGHTA and CDR2 FQGNSA. Trimming cost V 2 bases and J 5 bases, with 9 bases left between them. The CDR3 is 13 amino acids. This chain's CDR3 is CASSLRGGETQYF. DNA of the CDR3: TGTGCCAGCAGCTTAAGGGGCGGGGAGACCCAGTACTTC.

This clonotype was seen a few times. V usage is TRBV30 and J usage is TRBJ1-6; TRBD1 agrees at 8 bases. This CDR3 contains 14 residues. V lost 2 bases, J lost 8 bases, and 5 bases stayed unmatched. CDR1 and CDR2 (germline): GTSNPN, SVGIG (reference sequence). The CDR3 sequence: CAWSQGADYSPLHF. The DNA of the CDR3 is TGTGCCTGGAGTCAGGGGGCGGATTATTCACCCCTCCACTTT.

This clonotype was detected ten times or more. The chain combines TRBV11-2 with TRBJ2-2, with TRBD1 identical over 7 bases. This CDR3 comprises 13 residues. Germline-derived CDR1 and CDR2 are SGHAT and FQNNGV. The J segment lost 4 bases and the V segment lost 7 bases, leaving 3 bases of the junction unmatched. CDR3 residues: CASTAGGTGELFF. The DNA of the CDR3 is TGTGCCAGCACCGCAGGGGGCACCGGGGAGCTGTTTTTT.

This chain links TRBV20-1 with TRBJ1-4; a possible D gene is TRBD1 (5 bases). Deletions cut 0 bases from V and 9 bases from J, with 17 bases between. In germline, CDR1 is DFQATT, CDR2 SNEGSKA (reference sequence). The CDR3 is made up of 15 amino acids. DNA for the CDR3: TGCAGTGCTAGAGAGCTGCCCCCGGGACCGCAAAAACTGTTTTTT. Translated: CSARELPPGPQKLFF.

The sample holds a few counts of this clonotype. This sequence joins TRBV29-1 and TRBJ2-5; 8 nucleotides line up with TRBD1. There are 14 residues in the CDR3. Looked up from germline, CDR1 is SQVTM and CDR2 is ANQGSEA. Unmatched junction bases numbered 7, after V lost 3 bases and J lost 4 bases. The CDR3 region is CSVDRLQGAETQYF. The CDR3 DNA reads as TGCAGCGTTGATCGGTTGCAGGGGGCAGAGACCCAGTACTTC.

The V and J genes are TRBV28 and TRBJ2-1; the match to TRBD1 covers 7 bases. This CDR3 has 11 residues. CDR1 and CDR2 (germline): MDHEN, SYDVKM. The V and J ends lost 10 bases and 6 bases, in that order; junction bases with no gene match: 3. In DNA, the CDR3 is TGTGCCACGACAGGGATCAATGAGCAGTTCTTC. This sequence encodes CATTGINEQFF.

The gene calls are TRBV6-5 and TRBJ1-4, with TRBD1 identical over 7 bases. This CDR3 region has 18 residues. Germline CDR1 reads MNHEY; CDR2 reads SVGAGI. With V trimmed by 2 bases and J by 3 bases, 12 bases remained unmatched. CDR3 coding DNA: TGTGCCAGCAGTTACGAGAAGGGGGCGCCTAGGGCTAATGAAAAACTGTTTTTT. It encodes CASSYEKGAPRANEKLFF.

This clonotype occurred a few times. This sequence joins TRBV6-5 and TRBJ2-3; perhaps TRBD1 as D (5 bases). Germline V gene lookup returns CDR1 MNHEY and CDR2 SVGAGI. The CDR3 loop spans 15 amino acids. V lost 6 bases, J lost 0 bases, and 13 bases lay in between. CDR3 sequence reads: CASRIDSSSTDTQYF. In DNA, the CDR3 is TGTGCCAGCAGAATAGACAGCTCTAGCACAGATACGCAGTATTTT.

The rearrangement joins TRBV28 to TRBJ2-1; the D gene is possibly TRBD2 (5 bases). The CDR3 length is 12 residues. The germline V and J ends were trimmed by 5 bases and 10 bases, with 12 bases remaining between them. Germline lookup yields CDR1 MDHEN and CDR2 SYDVKM. DNA of the CDR3: TGTGCCAGCAGTCTCCCGGGGAGAGAGCAGTTCTTC. Translation gives CASSLPGREQFF.

A note on this clonotype: A much larger clone lies a single base off, so this may be a read error. Without the conserved terminal phenylalanine or tryptophan, this CDR3 likely stems from a read error. V and J are TRBV7-9 and TRBJ1-4; 10 bases are shared with TRBD1. This CDR3 comprises 17 residues. The trim removed 1 base at V and 4 bases at J, leaving 6 bases unmatched. Germline CDR1 and CDR2: SEHNR and FQNEAQ (reference sequence). CDR3 bases: TGTGCCAGCAGCTTAGGACAGGGGGCGCGGGATAATGAAAAACTGTTTGTT. Amino acid sequence: CASSLGQGARDNEKLFV.